A selection of T cell receptor beta chains follows, all from one sample in a study of blood T cell repertoires in COVID-19. Method: immunoSEQ multiplex PCR; TCRdb's copy keeps in-frame clones and lacks some. The table shows fewer than 250,000 clones, with around 85% occurring only once. Sequences were obtained from PBMCs or T cells enriched from blood (not recorded which). These receptors all stem from a woman aged 40 to 49 with acute COVID-19. The CDR3 runs from the conserved cysteine through the conserved F or W. The D gene is left open where the match is weak. Only part of the rows carry a size: once, few, many, or a class if the clone is expanded.

V gene	J gene	D gene	clone size	CDR3 DNA	CDR3 protein
TRBV29-1	TRBJ2-3	TRBD1	-	TGCAGCGTTGCGCAGGGGGTCATCCCCACAGATACGCAGTATTTT	CSVAQGVIPTDTQYF
TRBV5-1	TRBJ2-3	-	once	TGCGCCAGCAGCTTGGCCCTTTCCACAGATACGCAGTATTTT	CASSLALSTDTQYF
TRBV19	TRBJ2-5	-	few	TGTGCCAGTAGTATAGGACATCTCCAAGAGACCCAGTACTTC	CASSIGHLQETQYF
TRBV28	TRBJ2-3	-	-	TGTGCCAGCAGTCTCGAGACAGATACGCAGTATTTT	CASSLETDTQYF
TRBV14	TRBJ2-3	-	once	TGTGCCAGCAGCGAGCGGACGCCTTCGGGGGATACGCAGTATTTT	CASSERTPSGDTQYF
TRBV5-5	TRBJ2-5	-	-	TGTGCCAGCAGCTTAAGTGAGGGATGGAACCAAGAGACCCAGTACTTC	CASSLSEGWNQETQYF
TRBV27	TRBJ2-1	-	-	TGTGCCAGCAGCAGGAGCGGACCCCTCCCCGGCTCCTACAATGAGCAGTTCTTC	CASSRSGPLPGSYNEQFF
TRBV2	TRBJ1-3	TRBD1	-	TGTGCCAGCAGTTATATACGGACAGGGGCAAGTGGAAACACCATATATTTT	CASSYIRTGASGNTIYF
TRBV28	TRBJ1-3	-	-	TGTGCCAGCAATCTCCAGGGCCAGTCTGGAAACACCATATATTTT	CASNLQGQSGNTIYF
TRBV30	TRBJ2-7	-	-	TGTGCCTGGGGGGCAAGCTACGAGCAGTACTTC	CAWGASYEQYF
TRBV20-1	TRBJ2-7	-	-	TGCAGTGCTAGTAGAGACAGCACCTACGAGCAGTACTTC	CSASRDSTYEQYF
TRBV28	TRBJ1-2	TRBD1	-	TGTGCCAGCAGTCGCCTGACAGGGCTTGACTATGGCTACACCTTC	CASSRLTGLDYGYTF
TRBV28	TRBJ1-5	TRBD1	-	TGTGCCAGCAGTTTCTCGGACAGGAACCAGCCCCAGCATTTT	CASSFSDRNQPQHF
TRBV10-3	TRBJ1-2	-	-	TGTGCCATCAGTGACCCGGGGAGGGCAAATGGCTACACCTTC	CAISDPGRANGYTF
TRBV10-3	TRBJ1-5	-	-	TGTGCCATCAGTGATAGGGGGAATCAGCCCCAGCATTTT	CAISDRGNQPQHF